This TCR beta chain was recorded in a study of T cell repertoires in cytomegalovirus infection. Overall study: The public TCR beta signatures pointed to both CMV infection and matching HLA type.

The CDR3 is 13 residues long. Germline loops: CDR1 MDHEN, CDR2 SYDVKM. Trimming at V came to 2 bases and at J to 5 bases, leaving 3 bases not matched to a gene. Whole-study results and caveats: The response measured ex vivo was dominated by TCR beta clonotypes (HLA-C-restricted and CMV-specific).

A note on this clonotype: The antigen is undetermined.

TCRdb re-called the reads with MiXCR, one entry per CDR3 protein. Altogether about 740,000 distinct CDR3 sequences are present, roughly 36% being singletons, with the ten largest covering under 3%. Sequencing input: PBMCs. The genes are TRBV28 and TRBJ2-7; 7 nucleotides match TRBD2. The receptor was isolated from a human donor in good health (CMV status not recorded). Some clones in this sample may be carry-over from other donors' samples. The CDR3, as DNA: TGTGCCAGCAGTTTACGGGGAGGGAACGAGCAGTACTTC. Translation gives CASSLRGGNEQYF.